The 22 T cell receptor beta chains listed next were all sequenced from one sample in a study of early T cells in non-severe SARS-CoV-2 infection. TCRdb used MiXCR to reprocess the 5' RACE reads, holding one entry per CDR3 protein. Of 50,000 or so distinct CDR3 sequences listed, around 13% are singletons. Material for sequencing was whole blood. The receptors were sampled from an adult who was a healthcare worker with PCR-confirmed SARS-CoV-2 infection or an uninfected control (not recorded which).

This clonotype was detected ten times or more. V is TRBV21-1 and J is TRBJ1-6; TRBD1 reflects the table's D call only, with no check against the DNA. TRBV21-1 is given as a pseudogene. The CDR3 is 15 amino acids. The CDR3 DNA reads TGTGCCAGCAGCAACTGGGACACATATAATTCACCCCTCCACTTT. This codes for CASSNWDTYNSPLHF.

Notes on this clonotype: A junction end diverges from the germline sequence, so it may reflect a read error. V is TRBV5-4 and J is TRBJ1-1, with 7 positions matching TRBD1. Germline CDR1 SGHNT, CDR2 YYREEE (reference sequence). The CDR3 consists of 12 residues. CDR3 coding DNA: TGTGCCAGCAGCTTACCGACGGACAGGCCGACCTTT. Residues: CASSLPTDRPTF.

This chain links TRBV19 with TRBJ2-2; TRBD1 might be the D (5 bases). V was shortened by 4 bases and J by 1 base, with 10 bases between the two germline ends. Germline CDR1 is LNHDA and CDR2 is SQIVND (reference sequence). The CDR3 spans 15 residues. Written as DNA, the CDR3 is TGTGCCAGTAGTACAGGGAAGGGGAACACCGGGGAGCTGTTTTTT. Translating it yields CASSTGKGNTGELFF.

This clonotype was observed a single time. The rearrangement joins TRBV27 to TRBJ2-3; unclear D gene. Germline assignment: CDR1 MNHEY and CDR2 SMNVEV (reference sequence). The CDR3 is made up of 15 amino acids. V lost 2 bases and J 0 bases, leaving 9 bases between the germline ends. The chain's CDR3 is CASSLVGFSTDTQYF. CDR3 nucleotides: TGTGCCAGCAGTTTAGTGGGGTTTAGCACAGATACGCAGTATTTT.

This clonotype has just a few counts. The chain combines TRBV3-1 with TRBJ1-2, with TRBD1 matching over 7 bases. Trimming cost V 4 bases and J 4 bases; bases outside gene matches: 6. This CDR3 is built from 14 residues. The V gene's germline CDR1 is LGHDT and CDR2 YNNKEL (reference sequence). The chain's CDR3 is CASSRRQGGYGYTF. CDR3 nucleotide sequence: TGTGCCAGCAGCCGGCGACAGGGCGGCTATGGCTACACCTTC.

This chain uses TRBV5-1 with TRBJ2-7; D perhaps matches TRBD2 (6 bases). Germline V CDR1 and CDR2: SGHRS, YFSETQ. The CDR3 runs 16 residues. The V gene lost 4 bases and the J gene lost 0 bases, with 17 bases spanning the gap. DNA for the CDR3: TGCGCCAGCAGCCCAGGAGTAGCGGTTACCTCCTACGAGCAGTACTTC. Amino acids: CASSPGVAVTSYEQYF.

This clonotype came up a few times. The CDR3 here is CASSHRGSSYNSPLHF. The CDR3 DNA reads TGTGCCAGCAGCCACAGGGGGAGCTCCTATAATTCACCCCTCCACTTT. V gene TRBV5-4 combines with J gene TRBJ1-6; 8 nucleotides align to TRBD1. The junction had 3 bases not matched to a gene; V was cut back by 4 bases and J by 0 bases. The length of the CDR3 is 16 residues. Germline CDR1 reads SGHNT; CDR2 reads YYREEE (reference sequence).

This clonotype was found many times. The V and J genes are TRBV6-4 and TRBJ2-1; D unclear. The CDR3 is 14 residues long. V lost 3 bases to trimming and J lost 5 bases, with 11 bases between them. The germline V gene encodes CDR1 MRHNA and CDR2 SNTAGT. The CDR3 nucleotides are TGTGCCAGCAGTGAAGAGCCCTGGGACAATGAGCAGTTCTTC. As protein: CASSEEPWDNEQFF.

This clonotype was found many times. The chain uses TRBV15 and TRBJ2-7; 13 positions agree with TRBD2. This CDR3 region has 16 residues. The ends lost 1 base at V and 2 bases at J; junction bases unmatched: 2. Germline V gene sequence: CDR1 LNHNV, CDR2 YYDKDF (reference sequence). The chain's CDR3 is CATSRVTSGGTYEQYF. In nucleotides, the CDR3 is TGTGCCACCAGCAGAGTGACTAGCGGGGGGACCTACGAGCAGTACTTC. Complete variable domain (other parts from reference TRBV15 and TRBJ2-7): DAMVIQNPRYQVTQFGKPVTLSCSQTLNHNVMYWYQQKSSQAPKLLFHYYDKDFNNEADTPDNFQSRRPNTSFCFLDIRSPGLGDTAMYLCATSRVTSGGTYEQYFGPGTRLTVT.

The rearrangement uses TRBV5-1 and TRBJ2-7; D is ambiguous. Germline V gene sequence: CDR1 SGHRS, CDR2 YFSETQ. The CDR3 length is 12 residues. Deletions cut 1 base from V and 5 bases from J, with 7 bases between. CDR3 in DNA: TGCGCCAGCAGCTTGAATGGGGACGAGCAGTACTTC. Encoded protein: CASSLNGDEQYF.

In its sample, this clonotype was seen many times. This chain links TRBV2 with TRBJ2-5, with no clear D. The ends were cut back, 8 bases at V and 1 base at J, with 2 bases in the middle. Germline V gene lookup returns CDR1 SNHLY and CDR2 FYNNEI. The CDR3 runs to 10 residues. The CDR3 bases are TGTGCCAGCCGCCAAGAGACCCAGTACTTC. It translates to CASRQETQYF.

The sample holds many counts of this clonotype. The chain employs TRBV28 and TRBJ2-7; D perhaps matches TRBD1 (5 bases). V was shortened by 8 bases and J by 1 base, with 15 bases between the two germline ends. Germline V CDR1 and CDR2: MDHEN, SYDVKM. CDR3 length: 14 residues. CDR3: CASGHTDNSYEQYF. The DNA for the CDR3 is TGTGCCAGCGGACATACGGACAATTCCTACGAGCAGTACTTC.

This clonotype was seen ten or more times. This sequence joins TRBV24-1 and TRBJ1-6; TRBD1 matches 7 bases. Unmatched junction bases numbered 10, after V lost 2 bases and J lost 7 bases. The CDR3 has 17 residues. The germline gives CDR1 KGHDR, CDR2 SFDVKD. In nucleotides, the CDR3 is TGTGCCACCAGTGATTCGACACAGGGGTCGTTCAATTCACCCCTCCACTTT. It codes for CATSDSTQGSFNSPLHF.

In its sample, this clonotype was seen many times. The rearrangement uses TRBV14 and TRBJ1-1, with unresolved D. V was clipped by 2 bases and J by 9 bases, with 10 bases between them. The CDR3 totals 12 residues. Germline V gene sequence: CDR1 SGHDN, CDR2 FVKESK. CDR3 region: CASSQRTAKAFF. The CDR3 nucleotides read TGTGCCAGCAGCCAAAGAACAGCAAAAGCTTTCTTT.

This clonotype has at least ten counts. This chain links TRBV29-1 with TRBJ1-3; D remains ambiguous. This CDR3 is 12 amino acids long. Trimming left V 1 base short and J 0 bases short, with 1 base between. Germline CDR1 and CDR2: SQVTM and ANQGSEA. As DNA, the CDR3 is TGCAGCGTTGAAGGCTCTGGAAACACCATATATTTT. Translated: CSVEGSGNTIYF.

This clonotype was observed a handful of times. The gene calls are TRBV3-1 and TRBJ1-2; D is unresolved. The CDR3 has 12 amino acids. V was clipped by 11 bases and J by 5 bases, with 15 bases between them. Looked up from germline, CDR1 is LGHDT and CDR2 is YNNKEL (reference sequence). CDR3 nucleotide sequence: TGTGCCTCGAGTCGGTCGAGTTATGGCTACACCTTC. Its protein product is CASSRSSYGYTF. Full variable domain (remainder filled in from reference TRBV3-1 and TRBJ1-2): DTAVSQTPKYLVTQMGNDKSIKCEQNLGHDTMYWYKQDSKKFLKIMFSYNNKELIINETVPNRFSPKSPDKAHLNLHINSLELGDSAVYFCASSRSSYGYTFGSGTRLTVV.

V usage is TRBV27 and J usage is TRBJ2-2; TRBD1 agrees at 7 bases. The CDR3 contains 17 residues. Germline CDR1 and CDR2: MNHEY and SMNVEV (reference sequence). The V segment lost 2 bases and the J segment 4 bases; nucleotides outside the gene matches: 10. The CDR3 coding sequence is TGTGCCAGCAGTTTAAATCCAACAGGGGTGGGCACCGGGGAGCTGTTTTTT. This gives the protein CASSLNPTGVGTGELFF.

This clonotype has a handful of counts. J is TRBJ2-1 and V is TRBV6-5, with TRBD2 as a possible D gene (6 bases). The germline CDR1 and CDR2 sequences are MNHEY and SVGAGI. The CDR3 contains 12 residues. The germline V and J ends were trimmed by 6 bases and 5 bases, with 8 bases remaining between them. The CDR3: CASRRGNNEQFF. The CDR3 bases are TGTGCCAGCAGACGGGGGAACAATGAGCAGTTCTTC.

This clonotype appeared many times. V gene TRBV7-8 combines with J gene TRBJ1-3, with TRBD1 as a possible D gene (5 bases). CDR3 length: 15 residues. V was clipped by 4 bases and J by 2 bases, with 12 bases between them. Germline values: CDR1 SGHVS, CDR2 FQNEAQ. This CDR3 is CASSSQGWAGNTIYF. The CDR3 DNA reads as TGTGCCAGCAGCTCCCAGGGCTGGGCTGGAAACACCATATATTTT.

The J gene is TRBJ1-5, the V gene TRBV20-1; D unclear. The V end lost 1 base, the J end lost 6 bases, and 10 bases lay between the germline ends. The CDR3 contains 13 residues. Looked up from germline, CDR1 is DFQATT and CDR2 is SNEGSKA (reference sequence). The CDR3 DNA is TGCAGTGCTAGAGGGCCAGGAACTCAGCCCCAGCATTTT. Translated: CSARGPGTQPQHF.

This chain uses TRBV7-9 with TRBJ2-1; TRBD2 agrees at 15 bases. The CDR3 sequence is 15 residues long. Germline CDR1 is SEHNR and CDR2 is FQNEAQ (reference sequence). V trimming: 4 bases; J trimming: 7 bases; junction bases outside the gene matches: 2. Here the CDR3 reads CASSSGTSGGNEQFF. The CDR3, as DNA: TGTGCCAGCAGCTCCGGGACTAGCGGGGGGAATGAGCAGTTCTTC.

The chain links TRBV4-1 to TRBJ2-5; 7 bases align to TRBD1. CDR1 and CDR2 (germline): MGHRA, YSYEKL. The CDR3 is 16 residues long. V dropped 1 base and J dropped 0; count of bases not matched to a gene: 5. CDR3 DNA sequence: TGCGCCAGCAGCCAAGGGACAGGCCTGTACCAAGAGACCCAGTACTTC. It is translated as CASSQGTGLYQETQYF.